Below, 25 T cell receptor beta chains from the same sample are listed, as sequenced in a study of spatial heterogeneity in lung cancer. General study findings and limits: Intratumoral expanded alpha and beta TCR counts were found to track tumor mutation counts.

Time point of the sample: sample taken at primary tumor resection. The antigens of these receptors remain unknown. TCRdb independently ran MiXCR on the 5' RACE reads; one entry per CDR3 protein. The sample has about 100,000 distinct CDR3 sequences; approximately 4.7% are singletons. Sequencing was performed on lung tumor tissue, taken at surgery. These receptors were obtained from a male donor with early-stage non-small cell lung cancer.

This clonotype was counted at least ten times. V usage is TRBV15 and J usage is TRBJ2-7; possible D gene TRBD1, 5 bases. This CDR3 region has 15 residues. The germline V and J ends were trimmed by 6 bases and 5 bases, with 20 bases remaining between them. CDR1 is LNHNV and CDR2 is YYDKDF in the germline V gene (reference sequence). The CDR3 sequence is CATSLFQGSPNEQYF. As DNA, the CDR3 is TGTGCCACCAGTCTCTTTCAGGGATCTCCCAACGAGCAGTACTTC.

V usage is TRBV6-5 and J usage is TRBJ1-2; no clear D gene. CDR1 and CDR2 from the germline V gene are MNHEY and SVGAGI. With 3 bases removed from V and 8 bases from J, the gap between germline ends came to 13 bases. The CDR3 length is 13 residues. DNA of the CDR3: TGTGCCAGCAGTTATTCCCTCAGGAACGGCTACACCTTC. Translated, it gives CASSYSLRNGYTF.

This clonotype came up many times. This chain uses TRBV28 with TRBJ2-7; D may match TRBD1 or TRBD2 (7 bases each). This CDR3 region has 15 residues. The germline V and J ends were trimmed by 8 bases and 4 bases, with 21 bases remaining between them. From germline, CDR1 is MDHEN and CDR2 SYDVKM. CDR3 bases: TGTGCCAGCCGTTGGCGGGGGACAGAGATTTACGAGCAGTACTTC. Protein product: CASRWRGTEIYEQYF.

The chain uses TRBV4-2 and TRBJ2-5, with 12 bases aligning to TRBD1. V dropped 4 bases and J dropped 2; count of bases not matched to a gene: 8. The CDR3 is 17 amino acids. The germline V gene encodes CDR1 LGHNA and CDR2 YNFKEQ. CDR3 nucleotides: TGTGCCAGCAGCCCTACCGGGACAGGGGGCCTACAAGAGACCCAGTACTTC. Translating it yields CASSPTGTGGLQETQYF.

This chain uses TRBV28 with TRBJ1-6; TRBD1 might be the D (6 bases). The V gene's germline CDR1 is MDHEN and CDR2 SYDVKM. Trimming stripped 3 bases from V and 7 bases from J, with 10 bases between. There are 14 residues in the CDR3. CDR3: CASSLGGINSPLHF. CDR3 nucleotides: TGTGCCAGCAGTTTGGGGGGCATCAATTCACCCCTCCACTTT.

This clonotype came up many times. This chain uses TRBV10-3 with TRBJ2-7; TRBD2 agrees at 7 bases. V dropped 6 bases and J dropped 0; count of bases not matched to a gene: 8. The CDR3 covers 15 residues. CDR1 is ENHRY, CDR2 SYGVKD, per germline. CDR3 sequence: CAIRVSGVPSYEQYF. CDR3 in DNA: TGTGCCATCAGAGTCAGCGGGGTCCCCTCCTACGAGCAGTACTTC.

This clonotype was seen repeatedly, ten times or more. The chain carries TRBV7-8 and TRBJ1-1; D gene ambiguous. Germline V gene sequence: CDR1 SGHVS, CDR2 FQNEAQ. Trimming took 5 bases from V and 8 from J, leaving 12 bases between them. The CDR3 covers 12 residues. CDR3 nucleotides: TGTGCCAGCAGCGGTTACAGTTTAGAAGCTTTCTTT. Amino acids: CASSGYSLEAFF.

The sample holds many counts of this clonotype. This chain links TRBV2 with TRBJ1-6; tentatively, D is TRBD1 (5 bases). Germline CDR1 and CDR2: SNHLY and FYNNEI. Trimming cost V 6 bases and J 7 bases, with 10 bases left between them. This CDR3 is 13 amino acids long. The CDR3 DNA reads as TGTGCCAGCAGACGGGACGGGAATTCACCCCTCCACTTT. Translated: CASRRDGNSPLHF.

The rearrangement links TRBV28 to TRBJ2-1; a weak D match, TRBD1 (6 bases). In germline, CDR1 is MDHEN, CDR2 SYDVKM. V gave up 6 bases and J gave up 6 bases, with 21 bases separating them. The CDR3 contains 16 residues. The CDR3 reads CASRSTRGAPGNEQFF. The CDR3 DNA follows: TGTGCCAGCAGATCAACCAGGGGCGCCCCGGGCAATGAGCAGTTCTTC.

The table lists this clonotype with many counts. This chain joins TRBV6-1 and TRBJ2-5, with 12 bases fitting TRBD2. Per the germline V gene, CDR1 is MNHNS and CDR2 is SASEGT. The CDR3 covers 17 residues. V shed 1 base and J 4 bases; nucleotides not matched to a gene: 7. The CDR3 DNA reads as TGTGCCAGCAGTGAAGGACTAGCGGGAGTACTCCCAGAGACCCAGTACTTC. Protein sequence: CASSEGLAGVLPETQYF.

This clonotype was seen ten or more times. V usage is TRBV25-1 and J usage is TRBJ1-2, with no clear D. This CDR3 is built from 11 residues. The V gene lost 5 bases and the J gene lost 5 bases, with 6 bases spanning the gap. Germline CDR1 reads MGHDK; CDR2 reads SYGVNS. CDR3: CASSTDYGYTF. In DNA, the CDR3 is TGTGCCAGCAGTACCGATTATGGCTACACCTTC.

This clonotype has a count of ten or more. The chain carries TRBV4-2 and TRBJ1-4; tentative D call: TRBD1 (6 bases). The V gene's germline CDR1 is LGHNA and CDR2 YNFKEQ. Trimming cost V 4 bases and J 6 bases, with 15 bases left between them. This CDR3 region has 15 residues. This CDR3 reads CASSPQGGEDEKLFF. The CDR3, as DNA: TGTGCCAGCAGCCCGCAAGGGGGGGAGGATGAAAAACTGTTTTTT.

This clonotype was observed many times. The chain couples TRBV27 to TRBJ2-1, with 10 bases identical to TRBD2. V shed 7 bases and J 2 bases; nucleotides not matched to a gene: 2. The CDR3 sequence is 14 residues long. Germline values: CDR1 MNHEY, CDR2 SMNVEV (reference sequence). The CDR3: CASKGLAAYNEQFF. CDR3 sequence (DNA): TGTGCCAGCAAAGGACTAGCGGCCTACAATGAGCAGTTCTTC.

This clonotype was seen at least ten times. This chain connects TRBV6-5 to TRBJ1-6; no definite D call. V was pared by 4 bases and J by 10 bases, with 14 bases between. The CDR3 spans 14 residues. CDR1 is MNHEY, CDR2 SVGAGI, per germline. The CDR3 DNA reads TGTGCCAGCAGTTCCGGGGAAGAGTTGTCACCCCTCCACTTT. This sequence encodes CASSSGEELSPLHF.

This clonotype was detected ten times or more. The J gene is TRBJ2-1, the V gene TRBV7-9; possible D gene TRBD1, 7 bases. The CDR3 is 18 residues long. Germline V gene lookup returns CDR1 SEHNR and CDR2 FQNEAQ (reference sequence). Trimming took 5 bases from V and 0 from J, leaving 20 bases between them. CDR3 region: CASSPAGGGPSSYNEQFF. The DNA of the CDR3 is TGTGCCAGCAGCCCCGCAGGGGGAGGACCTAGCTCCTACAATGAGCAGTTCTTC.

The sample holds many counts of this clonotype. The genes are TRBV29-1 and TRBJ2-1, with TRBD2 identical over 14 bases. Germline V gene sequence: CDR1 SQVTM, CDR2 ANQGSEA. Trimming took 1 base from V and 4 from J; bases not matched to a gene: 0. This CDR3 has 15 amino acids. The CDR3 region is CSVEGLAGGYNEQFF. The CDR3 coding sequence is TGCAGCGTTGAAGGACTAGCGGGAGGGTACAATGAGCAGTTCTTC.

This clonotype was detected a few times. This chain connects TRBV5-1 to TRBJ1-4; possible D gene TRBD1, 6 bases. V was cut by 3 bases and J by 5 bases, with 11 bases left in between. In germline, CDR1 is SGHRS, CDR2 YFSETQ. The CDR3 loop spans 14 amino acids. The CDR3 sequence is CASSSGGQNEKLFF. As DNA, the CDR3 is TGCGCCAGCAGCTCCGGGGGACAAAATGAAAAACTGTTTTTT. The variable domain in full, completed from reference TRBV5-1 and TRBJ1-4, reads KAGVTQTPRYLIKTRGQQVTLSCSPISGHRSVSWYQQTPGQGLQFLFEYFSETQRNKGNFPGRFSGRQFSNSRSEMNVSTLELGDSALYLCASSSGGQNEKLFFGSGTQLSVL.

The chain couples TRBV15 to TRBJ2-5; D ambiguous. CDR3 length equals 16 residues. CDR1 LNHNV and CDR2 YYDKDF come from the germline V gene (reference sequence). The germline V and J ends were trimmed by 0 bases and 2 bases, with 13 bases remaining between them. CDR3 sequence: CATSRESGGLQETQYF. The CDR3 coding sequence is TGTGCCACCAGCAGAGAATCCGGCGGTCTTCAAGAGACCCAGTACTTC.

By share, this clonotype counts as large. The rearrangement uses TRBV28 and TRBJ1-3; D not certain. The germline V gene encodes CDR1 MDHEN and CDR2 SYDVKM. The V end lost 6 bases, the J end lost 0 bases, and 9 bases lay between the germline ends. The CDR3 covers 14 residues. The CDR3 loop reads CASSPGFSGNTIYF. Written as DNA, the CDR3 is TGTGCCAGCAGCCCAGGATTCTCTGGAAACACCATATATTTT.

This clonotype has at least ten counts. CDR3: CAINADKDQPQHF. CDR3 nucleotide sequence: TGTGCCATCAACGCGGACAAGGATCAGCCCCAGCATTTT. The rearrangement links TRBV10-3 to TRBJ1-5; D might be TRBD1 (5 bases). The V end lost 7 bases, the J end lost 5 bases, and 12 bases lay between the germline ends. Germline CDR1 and CDR2: ENHRY and SYGVKD. This CDR3 has 13 amino acids.

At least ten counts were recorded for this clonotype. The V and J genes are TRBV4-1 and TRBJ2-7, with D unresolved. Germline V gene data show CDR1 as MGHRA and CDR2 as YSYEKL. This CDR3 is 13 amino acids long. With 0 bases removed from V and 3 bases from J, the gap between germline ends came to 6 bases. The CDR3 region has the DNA TGCGCCAGCAGCCAAGATACGAGCTACGAGCAGTACTTC. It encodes CASSQDTSYEQYF.

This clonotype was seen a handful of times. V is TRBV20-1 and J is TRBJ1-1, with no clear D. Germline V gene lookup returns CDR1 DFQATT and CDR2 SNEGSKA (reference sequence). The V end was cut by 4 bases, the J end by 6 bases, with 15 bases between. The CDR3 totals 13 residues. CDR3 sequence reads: CSAKTGRWAEAFF. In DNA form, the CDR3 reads TGCAGTGCTAAGACCGGGAGGTGGGCTGAAGCTTTCTTT.

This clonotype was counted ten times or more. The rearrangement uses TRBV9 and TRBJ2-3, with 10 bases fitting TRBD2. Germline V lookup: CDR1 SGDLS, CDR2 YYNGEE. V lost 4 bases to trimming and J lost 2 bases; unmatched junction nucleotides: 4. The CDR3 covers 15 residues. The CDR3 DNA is TGTGCCAGCAGCTATAGCGGGAGGTACACAGATACGCAGTATTTT. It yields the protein CASSYSGRYTDTQYF. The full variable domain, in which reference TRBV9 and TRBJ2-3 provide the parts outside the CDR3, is DSGVTQTPKHLITATGQRVTLRCSPRSGDLSVYWYQQSLDQGLQFLIQYYNGEERAKGNILERFSAQQFPDLHSELNLSSLELGDSALYFCASSYSGRYTDTQYFGPGTRLTVL.

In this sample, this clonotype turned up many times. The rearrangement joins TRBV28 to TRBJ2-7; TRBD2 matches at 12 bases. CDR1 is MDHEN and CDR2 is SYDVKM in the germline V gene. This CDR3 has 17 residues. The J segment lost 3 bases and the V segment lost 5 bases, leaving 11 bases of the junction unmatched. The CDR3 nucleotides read TGTGCCAGCAGTCCGGGACTAGCGGGCTATCCCTACTACGAGCAGTACTTC. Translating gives CASSPGLAGYPYYEQYF.

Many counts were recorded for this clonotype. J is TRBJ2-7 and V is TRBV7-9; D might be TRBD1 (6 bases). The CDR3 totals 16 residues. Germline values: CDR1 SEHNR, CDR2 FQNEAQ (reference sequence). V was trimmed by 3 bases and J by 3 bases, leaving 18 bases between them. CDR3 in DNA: TGTGCCAGCAGCTTTACAATGACAGGCCAAAACTACGAGCAGTACTTC. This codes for CASSFTMTGQNYEQYF.